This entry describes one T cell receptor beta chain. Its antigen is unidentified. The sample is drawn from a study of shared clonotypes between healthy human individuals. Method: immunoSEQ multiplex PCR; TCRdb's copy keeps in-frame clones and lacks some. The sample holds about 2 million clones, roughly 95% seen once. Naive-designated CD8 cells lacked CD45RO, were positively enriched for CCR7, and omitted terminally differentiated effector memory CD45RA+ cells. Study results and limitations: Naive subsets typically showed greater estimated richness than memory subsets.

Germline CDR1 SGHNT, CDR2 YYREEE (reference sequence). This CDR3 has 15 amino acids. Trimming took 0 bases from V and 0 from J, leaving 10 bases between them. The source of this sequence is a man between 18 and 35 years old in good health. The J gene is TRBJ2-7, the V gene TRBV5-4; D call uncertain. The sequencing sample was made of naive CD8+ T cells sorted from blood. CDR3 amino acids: CASSLGPESSYEQYF. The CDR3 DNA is TGTGCCAGCAGCTTGGGACCCGAGAGCTCCTACGAGCAGTACTTC.